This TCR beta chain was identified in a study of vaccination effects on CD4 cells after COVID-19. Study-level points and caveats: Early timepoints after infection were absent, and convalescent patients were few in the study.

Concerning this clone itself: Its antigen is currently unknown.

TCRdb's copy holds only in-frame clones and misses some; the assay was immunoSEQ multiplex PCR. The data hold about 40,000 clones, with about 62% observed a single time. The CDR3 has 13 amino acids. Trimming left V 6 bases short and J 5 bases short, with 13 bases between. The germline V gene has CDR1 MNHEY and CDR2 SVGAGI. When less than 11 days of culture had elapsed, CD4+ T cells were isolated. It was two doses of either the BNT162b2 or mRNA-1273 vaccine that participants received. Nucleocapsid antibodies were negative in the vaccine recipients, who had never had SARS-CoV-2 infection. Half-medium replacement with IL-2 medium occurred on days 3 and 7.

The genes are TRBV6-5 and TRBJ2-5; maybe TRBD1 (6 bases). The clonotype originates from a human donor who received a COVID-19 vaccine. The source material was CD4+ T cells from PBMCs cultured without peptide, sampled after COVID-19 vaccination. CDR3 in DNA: TGTGCCAGCAGGTCCTCAGGGGTTGAGACCCAGTACTTC. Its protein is CASRSSGVETQYF.